A single count supports the clone carrying this T cell receptor (beta chain). With 60 Vbeta and 13 Jbeta primers, the PCR was carried out. Only in-frame clones appear in the TCRdb table, and some are missing; sequencing was by immunoSEQ multiplex PCR. The sample lists over 100,000 clones; roughly 65% were seen once. These data belong to a study of cytomegalovirus exposure and HLA in healthy donors. The sample was PBMCs. The source of this sequence is a man between 35 and 55 years old in good health and CMV-seropositive.

Here the CDR3 DNA reads TGTGCCAGCAGTTTGGCGGGCCGCGGGTCCTACGAGCAGTACTTC. Amino acid sequence: CASSLAGRGSYEQYF. This sequence joins TRBV27 and TRBJ2-7; tentative D call: TRBD2 (5 bases). There are 15 residues in the CDR3. Trimming took off 3 bases at V and 1 base at J, with 13 bases between the two ends. The germline V gene encodes CDR1 MNHEY and CDR2 SMNVEV (reference sequence).